The 5 T cell receptor beta chains below all came from one sample that was sequenced in a study of tumor-infiltrating lymphocytes in primary liver carcinoma. The source of the blood RNA was unsorted whole blood, and germline DNA was extracted as well. The input was 450 to 500 ng total RNA; TCR beta cDNA was made from it with a constant-region primer. Investigators got TCR beta libraries out of three nested multiplex PCR rounds, done with slightly modified ARM-PCR. Investigators reported that the first two PCR rounds, at 10 to 11 cycles each, used TRBV1-TRBV30 forward primers with a C-beta reverse primer. TCRdb reprocessed the multiplex PCR reads via MiXCR and lists one record per CDR3 protein. The sample shows about 350,000 distinct CDR3 sequences, roughly two thirds of them seen only once. Sequencing was carried out using peripheral blood. The source of these receptors is a man aged 40-49 years with primary liver carcinoma and hepatitis B virus infection.

A few counts support this clonotype. The chain combines TRBV12-3 or TRBV12-4 with TRBJ2-2, with D perhaps matching TRBD1 or TRBD2 (5 bases each). This CDR3 is built from 15 residues. The ends were cut back, 6 bases at V and 4 bases at J, with 15 bases in the middle. DNA of the CDR3: TGTGCCAGCAGGTTGGGGACCGTCCTCACCGGGGAGCTGTTTTTT. Translation gives CASRLGTVLTGELFF.

Concerning this clonotype itself: A read error may be the cause here, since a much bigger clone is one base away. The rearrangement uses TRBV6-2 or TRBV6-3 and TRBJ1-1; no firm D call. The CDR3 is made up of 19 amino acids. V was cut by 2 bases and J by 1 base, with 23 bases left in between. The V gene's germline CDR1 is MNHEY and CDR2 SVGEGT. The CDR3 DNA reads TGTGCCAGCAGTTACCCGCGCACACGGCCGGGAGACGAGAACACTGAAGCTTTCTTT. Amino acid sequence: CASSYPRTRPGDENTEAFF.

On this clonotype itself: A much larger clone sits a single nucleotide away, making a read error possible. The chain is built from TRBV6-2 or TRBV6-3 and TRBJ2-7, with TRBD2 matching over 12 bases. This CDR3 spans 18 amino acids. Germline V gene sequence: CDR1 MNHEY, CDR2 SVGEGT. V lost 0 bases and J lost 8; bases outside the gene matches: 14. This chain's CDR3 is CASSYSSLAGGPDHKQYF. The CDR3 DNA sequence: TGTGCCAGCAGTTACTCGAGTCTAGCGGGAGGGCCGGACCACAAGCAGTACTTC.

Comments on this clonotype: The junction differs from germline at one of its ends, possibly a read error. The CDR3 region is CASSLGKQGAMQLQHF. DNA of the CDR3: TGTGCCAGCAGCTTAGGCAAACAGGGGGCGATGCAGCTCCAGCATTTT. The rearrangement uses TRBV11-3 and TRBJ1-5; 9 nucleotides agree with TRBD1. The CDR3 loop spans 16 amino acids. The germline V gene has CDR1 SGHNT and CDR2 YENEEA. Together with reference TRBV11-3 and TRBJ1-5, the CDR3 gives the full variable domain: EAGVVQSPRYKIIEKKQPVAFWCNPISGHNTLYWYLQNLGQGPELLIRYENEEAVDDSQLPKDRFSAERLKGVDSTLKIQPAELGDSAVYLCASSLGKQGAMQLQHFGDGTRLSIL.

Worth noting for this clonotype: The junction does not match germline at one end; this may be a read error. The V gene is TRBV11-2, the J gene TRBJ2-3; no clear D. Germline CDR1 and CDR2: SGHAT and FQNNGV. CDR3 length: 16 residues. The CDR3 is CASRLESVISTDTQYF. As DNA, the CDR3 is TGTGCCAGCAGATTAGAGAGCGTGATTAGCACAGACACGCAGTATTTT.